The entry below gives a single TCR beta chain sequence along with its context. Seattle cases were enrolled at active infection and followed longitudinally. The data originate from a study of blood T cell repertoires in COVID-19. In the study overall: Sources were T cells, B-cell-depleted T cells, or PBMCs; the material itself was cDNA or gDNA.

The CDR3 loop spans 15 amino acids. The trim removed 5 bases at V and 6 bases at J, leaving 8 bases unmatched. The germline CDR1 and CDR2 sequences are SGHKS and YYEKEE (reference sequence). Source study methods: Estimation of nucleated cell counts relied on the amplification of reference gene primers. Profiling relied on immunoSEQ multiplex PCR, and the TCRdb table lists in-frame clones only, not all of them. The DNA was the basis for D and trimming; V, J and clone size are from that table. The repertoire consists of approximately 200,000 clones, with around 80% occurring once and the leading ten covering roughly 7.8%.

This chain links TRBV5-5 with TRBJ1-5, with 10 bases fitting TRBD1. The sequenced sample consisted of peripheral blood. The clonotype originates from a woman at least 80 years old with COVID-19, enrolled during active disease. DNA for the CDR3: TGTGCCAGCAGTTCCCGGGACAGGGGAAGTCAGCCCCAGCATTTT. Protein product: CASSSRDRGSQPQHF.